This is a list of T cell receptor beta chains from one sample in a study of breast tumors, draining lymph nodes, adjacent tissues. TCRdb used MiXCR to reprocess the multiplex PCR reads, holding one entry per CDR3 protein. The sample shows 200,000 to 300,000 distinct CDR3 sequences, about 33% of them seen only once. Sample: axillary lymph node tissue. Receptors were obtained from a female donor with breast cancer. Some clones in this sample may be carry-over from other donors' samples. The CDR3 runs from the conserved cysteine through the conserved F or W. D genes are given only for firm matches. The size field is filled for only some rows; it gives once, few, many or a size class.

TRBJ2-1,TRBD2,.,TRBV7-8,CASSLRLASIGEQLF,TGTGCCAGCAGCTTAAGACTAGCGTCGATCGGTGAGCAGCTCTTC
TRBJ2-1,TRBD2,few,TRBV11-2,CASSSDVAGGRNNEQFF,TGTGCCAGCAGCTCGGATGTAGCGGGAGGGCGGAACAATGAGCAGTTCTTC
TRBJ2-2,.,many,TRBV7-7,CASSLDSFVGELFF,TGTGCTAGCAGCTTAGACTCGTTCGTCGGGGAGCTGTTTTTT
TRBJ1-1,.,few,TRBV7-2,CASSLTWTEAFF,TGTGCCAGCAGCCTGACTTGGACTGAAGCTTTCTTT
TRBJ2-7,.,many,TRBV3-1,CASSHSGSYEQYF,TGTGCCAGCAGCCACAGCGGATCCTACGAGCAGTACTTC
TRBJ1-1,.,.,TRBV6-2/TRBV6-3,CASRDGVSEAFF,TGTGCCAGCAGGGACGGGGTGTCTGAAGCTTTCTTT
TRBJ2-1,TRBD2,many,TRBV4-3,CASSQDLLAGISEQFF,TGCGCCAGCAGCCAAGATCTACTAGCGGGGATAAGTGAGCAGTTCTTC
TRBJ2-3,TRBD2,many,TRBV9,CASSVGGSGTDTQYF,TGTGCCAGCAGCGTAGGCGGGAGTGGCACAGATACGCAGTATTTT
TRBJ2-3,TRBD1,.,TRBV4-2,CASSPGTGARGASTDTQYF,TGTGCCAGCAGCCCCGGGACAGGGGCAAGGGGTGCTAGCACAGATACGCAGTATTTT
TRBJ1-6,.,.,TRBV20-1,CSAGDKNAGSPLHF,TGCAGCGCTGGGGACAAGAATGCAGGGTCACCCCTCCACTTT
TRBJ1-5,.,many,TRBV19,CAHLRLRSNQPQHF,TGTGCCCACCTCCGTTTAAGAAGCAATCAGCCCCAGCATTTT
TRBJ2-1,TRBD2,.,TRBV2,CASTHQAGGHNEQFF,TGTGCCAGCACCCATCAAGCGGGAGGGCACAATGAGCAGTTCTTC
TRBJ2-7,TRBD2,many,TRBV20-1,CSARAGTAGDYEQYF,TGCAGTGCTAGAGCGGGAACAGCGGGGGATTACGAGCAGTACTTC
TRBJ1-6,.,many,TRBV7-2,CASSLQAGKDSPLHF,TGTGCCAGCAGCTTACAGGCAGGGAAAGATTCACCCCTCCACTTT
TRBJ2-1,.,.,TRBV5-1,CASGLATPNEQLF,TGCGCCAGCGGCTTGGCCACGCCCAATGAGCAGCTCTTC
TRBJ1-4,.,.,TRBV7-2,CASSLVRVGKLFF,TGTGCCAGCAGCTTAGTGCGCGTTGGAAAACTGTTTTTT
TRBJ2-7,.,many,TRBV7-9,CASSIGVINNEQYF,TGTGCCAGCAGCATCGGAGTCATTAACAACGAGCAGTACTTC
TRBJ2-5,TRBD1,.,TRBV6-5,CASRHTGAETQYF,TGTGCCAGCAGGCACACAGGGGCGGAGACCCAGTACTTC
TRBJ2-7,TRBD1,many,TRBV5-1,CASSFDRGLYEQYF,TGCGCCAGCAGCTTTGACAGGGGGCTCTACGAGCAGTACTTC
TRBJ2-2,.,once,TRBV2,CASRVGNGELFF,TGTGCCAGCAGGGTAGGGAACGGGGAGCTGTTTTTT
TRBJ1-6,.,.,TRBV4-3,CASSQDPRDSPLRF,TGCGCCAGCAGCCAAGATCCCAGGGATTCACCCCTCCGCTTT
TRBJ1-5,.,once,TRBV3-1,CASSQGSHWVTDTQHF,TGTGCCAGCAGCCAGGGGAGCCATTGGGTGACAGATACGCAGCATTTT
TRBJ1-5,.,.,TRBV28,CASSPSSPAYSNQPQHF,TGTGCCAGCAGTCCCTCTTCTCCAGCCTATAGCAATCAGCCCCAGCATTTT
TRBJ2-7,.,.,TRBV29-1,CSVGPVGQYF,TGCAGCGTCGGGCCCGTGGGGCAGTACTTC
TRBJ1-4,.,.,TRBV30,CAWTLYATSGNEKLFF,TGTGCCTGGACTCTTTACGCCACCAGTGGTAATGAAAAACTGTTTTTT
TRBJ2-3,TRBD1,many,TRBV12-3/TRBV12-4,CASSLIGQGPGDTQYF,TGTGCCAGCAGTTTAATCGGACAGGGGCCCGGAGATACGCAGTATTTT
TRBJ2-7,TRBD1,.,TRBV28,CASNPGGGYEQYF,TGTGCCAGCAACCCAGGGGGTGGCTACGAGCAGTACTTC
TRBJ1-6,.,.,TRBV18,CASSPKQGWSPLHF,TGTGCCAGCTCACCAAAACAGGGTTGGTCACCCCTCCACTTT
TRBJ2-1,.,.,TRBV7-8,CVSSISRTSYNEQFF,TGTGTCAGCAGCATTAGCAGGACCTCCTACAATGAGCAGTTCTTC
TRBJ2-1,.,.,TRBV6-2/TRBV6-3,CASSYVVSSYNEQLF,TGTGCCAGCAGTTACGTCGTTAGCTCCTACAATGAGCAGCTCTTC
TRBJ2-7,TRBD2,many,TRBV5-8,CASSLRGGSSYEQYF,TGTGCCAGCAGCTTGCGGGGGGGCAGCTCCTACGAGCAGTACTTC
TRBJ2-7,.,many,TRBV7-2,CASSFPSSYEQYF,TGTGCCAGCAGCTTCCCGTCCTCCTACGAGCAGTACTTC
TRBJ2-1,TRBD2,.,TRBV3-1,CASSPGGDEQFF,TGTGCCAGCAGCCCCGGGGGGGATGAGCAGTTCTTC
TRBJ1-1,.,.,TRBV9,CASSVDPLGASAFF,TGTGCCAGCAGCGTAGACCCTCTTGGAGCGAGCGCTTTCTTT
TRBJ2-2,.,many,TRBV20-1,CSATPGGTTGELFF,TGCAGTGCTACCCCGGGCGGAACCACCGGGGAGCTGTTTTTT
TRBJ2-7,.,many,TRBV30,CAWTDNYEQYF,TGTGCCTGGACAGACAACTACGAGCAGTACTTC
TRBJ2-1,TRBD1,many,TRBV6-5,CASSQGAEQFF,TGTGCCAGCAGTCAGGGGGCGGAGCAGTTCTTC
TRBJ2-7,TRBD2,many,TRBV19,CASSIGGTSHEQYF,TGTGCCAGTAGTATAGGCGGGACTAGCCACGAGCAGTACTTC
TRBJ2-2,TRBD1,many,TRBV6-5,CASRGQGNAGELFF,TGTGCCAGCAGGGGACAGGGGAACGCCGGGGAGCTGTTTTTT
TRBJ1-2,TRBD1,.,TRBV7-9,CASSFAQGNGYTF,TGTGCCAGCAGCTTTGCACAGGGGAATGGCTACACCTTC
TRBJ2-2,TRBD2,many,TRBV11-2,CASSLVGAGAGELFF,TGTGCCAGCAGCTTAGTCGGGGCGGGAGCCGGGGAGCTGTTTTTT
TRBJ2-3,.,.,TRBV29-1,CRGDPSTDTQYF,TGCAGGGGGGACCCAAGCACAGATACGCAGTATTTT
TRBJ2-3,TRBD2,many,TRBV6-5,CASSYSAGAGDTQYF,TGTGCCAGCAGTTATAGTGCGGGAGCGGGAGATACGCAGTATTTT
TRBJ2-6,.,.,TRBV12-3/TRBV12-4,CASGFDNVGANVLTF,TGTGCCAGCGGCTTCGACAATGTTGGGGCCAACGTCCTGACCTTC